The T cell receptor beta chain under discussion was sequenced for a study of blood T cell repertoires in COVID-19. Overall study context: Samples of COVID-19 (acute and convalescent) were obtained from the United States, Italy and Spain. PBMCs, B-cell-depleted T cells, or T cells were the source of the cDNA or gDNA that made up the material.

CDR1 SGHDT and CDR2 YYEEEE come from the germline V gene. The CDR3 is 16 residues long. V dropped 4 bases and J dropped 0; count of bases not matched to a gene: 3. Original analysis: The assay estimated nucleated cells by amplifying reference gene primers. Sequencing was performed with immunoSEQ multiplex PCR; in TCRdb, only in-frame clones are kept and a portion is missing. V, J and clone size are those of that table, while D and trimming were read from the DNA. Of just over 70,000 clones in the sample, over 65% are singletons; the top ten hold roughly a third. This TCR derives from a woman aged 70-85 years with acute or convalescent COVID-19. The specimen was peripheral blood. The rearrangement links TRBV5-6 to TRBJ2-6; the match to TRBD2 covers 8 bases. The CDR3 DNA is TGTGCCAGCAGCCGCCGGGGGGGCTCTGGGGCCAACGTCCTGACTTTC. It codes for CASSRRGGSGANVLTF.